The source of this T cell receptor beta chain is a study of blood T cell repertoires in COVID-19 (dated by TCRdb to the early 2020s). The study in broad terms: Collaborator samples came from the United States, Italy and Spain and covered acute and convalescent phases of COVID-19. Samples came from the ongoing ImmuneRACE study (first 160 participants) plus 1,254 subjects from 6 global collaborators. The prospective study material was composed of cDNA or gDNA derived from T cells, B-cell-depleted T cells, or PBMCs. A freely available public database, intended as a resource for researchers studying the immune response to SARS-CoV-2, is where the repertoires were released. Where available, HLA class I and class II types were taken from metadata supplied by the sample provider and were not determined by assay-based typing. A de-identified subject ID, COVID-19 status, age in years and sex were almost always included in the sample metadata. The dataset comprised deeply sampled blood TCRbeta repertoires from subjects exposed to, actively infected with, or recovered from COVID-19.

The junction carries 7 bases between V and J, which are trimmed by 5 bases and 4 bases respectively. CDR1 and CDR2 are read off the germline V gene as SGHRS and YFSETQ. CDR3 length: 11 amino acids, cysteine to phenylalanine. Only the CDR3 portion is preserved as DNA: 33 bases, with reading frame beginning at the first base. Samples from volunteer blood donors who had recovered from COVID-19 were contributed by a second Seattle source. The collaborating institutions used their own protocols to collect whole blood in K2EDTA tubes. Collaborator samples were shipped for TCRbeta analysis as frozen whole blood, isolated PBMCs, or DNA extracted from either sample type. The full study reports these points: Clinical and demographic metadata were provided uncurated, with the amount varying by source and participant.

TCRbeta CDR3 regions were amplified from genomic DNA using the immunoSEQ Assay, a bias-controlled multiplex PCR. As for the original processing: The number of nucleated cells in each sample was estimated by amplification of reference gene primers within the assay. Sequence reads were collapsed and filtered to measure the absolute abundance of every unique TCRbeta CDR3 rearrangement. For each sample, productive Simpson clonality was calculated as the square root of Simpson's diversity index over productive rearrangements. In TCRdb, the immuneACCESS table is reduced to in-frame sequences with V and J assigned. These tables do not hold every clone; where another copy was compared, an unresolved V gene accounts for under half, and the others remain unexplained. That table furnishes V, J and clone size, whereas the DNA furnished D and trimming. This sample comprises under 300,000 clones, 86% of them detected only once. The ten most abundant clones make up around 2.2% of the sample.

The sample holds one count of this clone. There is no known antigen for this receptor. Base qualities were left out, and no much larger clone turns up one base away. Input material: peripheral blood. The sequence is built from TRBV5-1 and TRBJ2-7; the D gene is perhaps TRBD2, on 6 matching bases. The TCR sequence derives from a man under 40 who had recovered from COVID-19. The DNA sequence is TGCGCCAGCAGGGGGGGATACGAGCAGTACTTC. Protein translation: CASRGGYEQYF.